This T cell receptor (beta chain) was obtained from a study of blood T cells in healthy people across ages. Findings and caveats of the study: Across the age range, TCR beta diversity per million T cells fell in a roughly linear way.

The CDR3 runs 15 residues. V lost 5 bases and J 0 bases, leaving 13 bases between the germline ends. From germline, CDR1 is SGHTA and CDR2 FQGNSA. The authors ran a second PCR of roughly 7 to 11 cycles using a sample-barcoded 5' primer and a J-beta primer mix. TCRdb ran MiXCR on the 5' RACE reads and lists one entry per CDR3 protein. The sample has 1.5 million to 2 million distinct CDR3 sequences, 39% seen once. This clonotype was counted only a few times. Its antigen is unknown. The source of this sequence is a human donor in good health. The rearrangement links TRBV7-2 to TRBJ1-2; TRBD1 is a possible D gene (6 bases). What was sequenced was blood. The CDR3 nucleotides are TGTGCCAGCAGCCTAACAGGGCCCCCTAACTATGGCTACACCTTC. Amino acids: CASSLTGPPNYGYTF.